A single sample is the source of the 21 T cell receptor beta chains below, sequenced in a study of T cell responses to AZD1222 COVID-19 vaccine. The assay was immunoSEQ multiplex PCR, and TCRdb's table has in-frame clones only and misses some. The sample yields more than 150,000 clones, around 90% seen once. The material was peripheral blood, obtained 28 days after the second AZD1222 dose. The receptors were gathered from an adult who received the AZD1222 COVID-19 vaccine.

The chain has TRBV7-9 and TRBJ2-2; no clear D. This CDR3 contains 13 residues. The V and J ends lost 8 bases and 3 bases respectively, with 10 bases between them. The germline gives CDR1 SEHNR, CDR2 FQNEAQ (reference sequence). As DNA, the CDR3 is TGTGCCAGCGGACGGGCCGACACCGGGGAGCTGTTTTTT. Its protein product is CASGRADTGELFF.

The CDR3 nucleotides read TGTGCCATCAGTGAGTCGAGGGGCCAAACCTACGAGCAGTACTTC. Translating it yields CAISESRGQTYEQYF. This chain uses TRBV10-3 with TRBJ2-7; the D gene could be TRBD1 or TRBD2 (5 bases each). Germline V gene sequence: CDR1 ENHRY, CDR2 SYGVKD. Trimming left V 0 bases short and J 2 bases short, with 11 bases between. The CDR3 has 15 amino acids.

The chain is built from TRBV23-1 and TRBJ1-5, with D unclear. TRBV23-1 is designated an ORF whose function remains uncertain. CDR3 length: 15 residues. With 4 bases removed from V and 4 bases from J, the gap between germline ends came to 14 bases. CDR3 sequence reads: CASSRWAFGNQPQHF. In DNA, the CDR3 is TGCGCCAGCAGTCGCTGGGCCTTCGGGAATCAGCCCCAGCATTTT.

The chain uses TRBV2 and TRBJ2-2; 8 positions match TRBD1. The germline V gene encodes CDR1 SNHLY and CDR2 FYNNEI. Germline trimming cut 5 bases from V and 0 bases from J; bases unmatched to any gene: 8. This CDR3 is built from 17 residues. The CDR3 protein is CASSSGQGNANTGELFF. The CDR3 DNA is TGTGCCAGCAGTTCAGGACAGGGAAACGCGAACACCGGGGAGCTGTTTTTT.

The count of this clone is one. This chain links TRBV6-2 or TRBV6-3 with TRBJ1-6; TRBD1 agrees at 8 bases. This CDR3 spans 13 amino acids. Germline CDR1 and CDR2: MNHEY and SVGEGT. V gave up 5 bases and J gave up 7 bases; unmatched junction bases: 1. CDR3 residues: CASSGQGNSPLHF. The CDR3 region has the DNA TGTGCCAGCAGTGGACAGGGAAATTCACCCCTCCACTTT.

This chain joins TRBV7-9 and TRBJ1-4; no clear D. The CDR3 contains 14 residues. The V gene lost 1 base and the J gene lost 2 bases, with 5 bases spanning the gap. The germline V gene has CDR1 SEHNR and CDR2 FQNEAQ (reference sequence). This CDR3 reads CASSLGRTNEKLFF. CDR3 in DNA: TGTGCCAGCAGCTTAGGTCGGACTAATGAAAAACTGTTTTTT.

The CDR3 loop reads CASSLYGGTLTDTQYF. CDR3 nucleotides: TGTGCCAGCAGTTTGTATGGTGGGACTCTCACAGATACGCAGTATTTT. The rearrangement uses TRBV27 and TRBJ2-3; the D gene is possibly TRBD2 (6 bases). V lost 3 bases to trimming and J lost 2 bases, with 15 bases between them. Germline CDR1 and CDR2: MNHEY and SMNVEV (reference sequence). There are 16 residues in the CDR3.

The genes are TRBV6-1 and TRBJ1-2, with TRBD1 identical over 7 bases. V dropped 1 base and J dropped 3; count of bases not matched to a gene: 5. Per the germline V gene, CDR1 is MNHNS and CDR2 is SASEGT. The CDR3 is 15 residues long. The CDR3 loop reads CASSEGPRGDYGYTF. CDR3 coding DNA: TGTGCCAGCAGTGAAGGGCCCAGGGGGGACTATGGCTACACCTTC.

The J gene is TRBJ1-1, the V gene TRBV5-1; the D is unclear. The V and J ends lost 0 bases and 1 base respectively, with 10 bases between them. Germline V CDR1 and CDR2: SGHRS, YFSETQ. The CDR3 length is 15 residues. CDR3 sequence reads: CASSLEGGTNTEAFF. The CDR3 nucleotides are TGCGCCAGCAGCTTGGAAGGAGGAACGAACACTGAAGCTTTCTTT.

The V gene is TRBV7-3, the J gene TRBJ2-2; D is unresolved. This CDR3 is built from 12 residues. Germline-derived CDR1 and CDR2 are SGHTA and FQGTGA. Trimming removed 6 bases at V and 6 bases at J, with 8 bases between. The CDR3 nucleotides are TGTGCCAGCAGGGGTGCGCCCGGGGAGCTGTTTTTT. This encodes CASRGAPGELFF.

In DNA form, the CDR3 reads TGCGCCAGCAGCTTGGAGGGAAGTGGAGAAAAACTGTTTTTT. Residues: CASSLEGSGEKLFF. The chain uses TRBV5-1 and TRBJ1-4; D uncertain. Trimming left V 0 bases short and J 8 bases short, with 11 bases between. CDR1 SGHRS and CDR2 YFSETQ come from the germline V gene. The CDR3 is made up of 14 amino acids.

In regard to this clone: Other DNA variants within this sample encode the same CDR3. CDR3 sequence reads: CASSPGTEETQYF. DNA of the CDR3: TGTGCCAGCTCACCGGGGACAGAAGAGACCCAGTACTTC. The chain links TRBV18 to TRBJ2-5, with 7 bases fitting TRBD1. V lost 3 bases to trimming and J lost 3 bases; unmatched junction nucleotides: 1. Germline assignment: CDR1 KGHSH and CDR2 LQKENI. The CDR3 sequence is 13 residues long.

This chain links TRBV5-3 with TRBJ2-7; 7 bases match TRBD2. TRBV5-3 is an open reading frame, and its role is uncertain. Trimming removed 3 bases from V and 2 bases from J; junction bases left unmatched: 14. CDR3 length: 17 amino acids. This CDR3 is CARSCRGWAGAPYEQYF. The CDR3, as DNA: TGTGCCAGAAGCTGTCGGGGATGGGCGGGAGCCCCCTACGAGCAGTACTTC.

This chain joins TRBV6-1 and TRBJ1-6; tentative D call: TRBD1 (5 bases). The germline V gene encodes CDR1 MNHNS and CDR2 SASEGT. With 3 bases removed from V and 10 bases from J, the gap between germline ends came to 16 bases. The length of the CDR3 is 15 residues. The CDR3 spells CASSETVNVESPLHF. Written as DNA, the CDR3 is TGTGCCAGCAGTGAGACAGTAAACGTGGAATCACCCCTCCACTTT.

CDR3 sequence (DNA): TGCGCCAGCAGCTTGGGCCCTGTCAACACCGGGGAGCTGTTTTTT. Translated: CASSLGPVNTGELFF. The genes are TRBV5-1 and TRBJ2-2, with unresolved D. Trimming pared 0 bases from V and 2 bases from J, leaving 8 bases between. Germline V lookup: CDR1 SGHRS, CDR2 YFSETQ. This CDR3 region has 15 residues.

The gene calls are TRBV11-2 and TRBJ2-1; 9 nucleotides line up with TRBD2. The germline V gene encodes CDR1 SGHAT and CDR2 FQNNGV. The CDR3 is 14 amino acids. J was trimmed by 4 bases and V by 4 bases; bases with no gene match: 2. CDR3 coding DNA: TGTGCCAGCAGCTCCCTAGCGGGGTACAATGAGCAGTTCTTC. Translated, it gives CASSSLAGYNEQFF.

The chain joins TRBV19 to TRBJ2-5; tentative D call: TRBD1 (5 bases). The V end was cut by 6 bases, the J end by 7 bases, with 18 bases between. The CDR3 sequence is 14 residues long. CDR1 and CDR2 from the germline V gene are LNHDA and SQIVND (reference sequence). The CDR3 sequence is CASRVGRGRGTQYF. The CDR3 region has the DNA TGTGCCAGTAGGGTGGGTAGGGGCAGAGGGACCCAGTACTTC. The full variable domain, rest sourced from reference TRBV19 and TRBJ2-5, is DGGITQSPKYLFRKEGQNVTLSCEQNLNHDAMYWYRQDPGQGLRLIYYSQIVNDFQKGDIAEGYSVSREKKESFPLTVTSAQKNPTAFYLCASRVGRGRGTQYFGPGTRLLVL.

The CDR3 reads CASGGSPPAYEQYF. The DNA of the CDR3 is TGTGCCAGCGGTGGGAGTCCGCCTGCCTACGAGCAGTACTTC. The chain uses TRBV25-1 and TRBJ2-7; tentative D call: TRBD2 (5 bases). Germline CDR1 is MGHDK and CDR2 is SYGVNS. V shed 8 bases and J shed 2 bases, with 16 bases lying between them. This CDR3 spans 14 amino acids.

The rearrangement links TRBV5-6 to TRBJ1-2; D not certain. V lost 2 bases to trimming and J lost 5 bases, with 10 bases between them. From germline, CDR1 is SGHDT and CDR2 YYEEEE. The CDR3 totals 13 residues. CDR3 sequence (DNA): TGTGCCAGCAGCTTAGGCAGTCTATATGGCTACACCTTC. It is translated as CASSLGSLYGYTF.

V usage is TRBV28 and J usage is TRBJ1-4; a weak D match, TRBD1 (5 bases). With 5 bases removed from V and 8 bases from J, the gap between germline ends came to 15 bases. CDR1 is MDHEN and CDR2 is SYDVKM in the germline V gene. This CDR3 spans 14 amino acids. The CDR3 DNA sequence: TGTGCCAGCAGTCCCGGGGACGTGTGGGAAAAACTGTTTTTT. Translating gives CASSPGDVWEKLFF.

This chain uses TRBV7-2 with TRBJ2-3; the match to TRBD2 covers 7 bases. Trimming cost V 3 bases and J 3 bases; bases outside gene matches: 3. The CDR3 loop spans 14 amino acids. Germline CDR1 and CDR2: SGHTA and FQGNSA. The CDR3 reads CASSFSGGTDTQYF. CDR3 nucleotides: TGTGCCAGCAGCTTTTCGGGAGGTACAGATACGCAGTATTTT.